The 27 T cell receptor beta chains presented below share a single source sample, sequenced in a study of blood T cells in healthy people across ages. The use of a sample-barcoded 5' primer and a J-beta primer mix characterized a second PCR of about 6 to 11 cycles. Each CDR3 protein gets one entry after TCRdb re-called the 5' RACE reads with MiXCR. The table records about 800,000 distinct CDR3 sequences, 58% of them present only once. Sequencing was performed on blood. The receptors originated from a young man in good health.

This chain connects TRBV6-5 to TRBJ2-6; D possibly corresponds to TRBD2 (6 bases). With 6 bases removed from V and 0 bases from J, the gap between germline ends came to 9 bases. Per germline, CDR1 MNHEY and CDR2 SVGAGI. The CDR3 consists of 15 residues. CDR3 DNA: TGTGCCAGCAGCTGGGGGGTCTCTGGGGCCAACGTCCTGACTTTC. This encodes CASSWGVSGANVLTF.

This rearrangement joins TRBV6-2 or TRBV6-3 to TRBJ1-1, with 7 bases matching TRBD1. V shed 7 bases and J 0 bases; nucleotides not matched to a gene: 5. The CDR3 is made up of 14 amino acids. Germline V gene sequence: CDR1 MNHEY, CDR2 SVGEGT. The CDR3 region has the DNA TGTGCCAGCACCCGGACAGGTCTGAACACTGAAGCTTTCTTT. It is translated as CASTRTGLNTEAFF.

V is TRBV3-1 and J is TRBJ1-4; TRBD1 matches at 10 bases. The CDR3 length is 18 residues. V lost 4 bases, J lost 0 bases, and 8 bases stayed unmatched. Germline CDR1 LGHDT, CDR2 YNNKEL (reference sequence). The CDR3 sequence: CASSLTGQGFSTNEKLFF. The CDR3 DNA reads as TGTGCCAGCAGCCTGACGGGACAGGGGTTTTCAACTAATGAAAAACTGTTTTTT.

The gene calls are TRBV4-3 and TRBJ2-7; either TRBD1 or TRBD2 may supply D (5 bases each). The CDR3 runs to 17 residues. The germline CDR1 and CDR2 sequences are LGHNA and YSLEER. Trimming stripped 0 bases from V and 1 base from J, with 16 bases between. The DNA for the CDR3 is TGCGCCAGCAGCCAAGAGTTTGGGACCCACATTTCCTACGAGCAGTACTTC. Translated, it gives CASSQEFGTHISYEQYF.

J is TRBJ2-7 and V is TRBV4-3; 8 bases are a match to TRBD1. This CDR3 comprises 14 residues. Unmatched junction bases numbered 6, after V lost 5 bases and J lost 3 bases. The germline V gene encodes CDR1 LGHNA and CDR2 YSLEER. The CDR3 bases are TGCGCCAGCAGCTACCGGACAGGGAACTACGAGCAGTACTTC. It yields the protein CASSYRTGNYEQYF.

The rearrangement uses TRBV7-2 and TRBJ2-3, with D possibly matching TRBD2 (6 bases). CDR1 is SGHTA and CDR2 is FQGNSA in the germline V gene. The CDR3 contains 15 residues. Trimming cost V 1 base and J 6 bases, with 14 bases left between them. The CDR3 DNA is TGTGCCAGCAGCTTAGTGGGACTGGGCATTGATACGCAGTATTTT. Protein: CASSLVGLGIDTQYF.

The rearrangement joins TRBV3-1 to TRBJ2-1; no definite D call. The germline V and J ends were trimmed by 4 bases and 0 bases, with 13 bases remaining between them. This CDR3 is 16 amino acids long. Germline loops: CDR1 LGHDT, CDR2 YNNKEL (reference sequence). The CDR3, as DNA: TGTGCCAGCAGCCGCTTGACGGAAAGCTCCTACAATGAGCAGTTCTTC. Protein sequence: CASSRLTESSYNEQFF.

The chain has TRBV12-3 or TRBV12-4 and TRBJ2-3; 15 nucleotides match TRBD2. The CDR3 length is 17 residues. The V gene end was trimmed by 7 bases and the J gene end by 2 bases; junction bases not matched to a gene: 7. CDR3 amino acids: CASTVGTSGGNTDTQYF. For the CDR3, the DNA is TGTGCCAGCACCGTCGGGACTAGCGGGGGGAACACAGATACGCAGTATTTT.

V is TRBV10-2 and J is TRBJ2-1; the match to TRBD1 covers 8 bases. Gene TRBJ2-7 matches the end of the DNA better, so the J call may be wrong. The CDR3 contains 15 residues. Germline values: CDR1 WSHSY, CDR2 SAAADI. As DNA, the CDR3 is TGCGCCAGCACCCGGACAGGGAGCTCCTACAATGAGCAGTACTTC. Amino acid sequence: CASTRTGSSYNEQYF.

This clonotype appeared once. This chain connects TRBV6-1 to TRBJ2-1; D gene ambiguous. The V and J ends lost 0 bases and 0 bases respectively, with 6 bases between them. Germline CDR1 reads MNHNS; CDR2 reads SASEGT. The CDR3 runs 15 residues. The CDR3 nucleotides read TGTGCCAGCAGTGAAGCTCGGATCTCCTACAATGAGCAGTTCTTC. Its translation is CASSEARISYNEQFF.

This clonotype was detected a few times. V is TRBV5-6 and J is TRBJ2-1; D remains unclear. CDR3 size: 13 residues. Between the trimmed V and J ends, which lost 2 bases and 9 bases, there was a span of 12 bases. CDR1 SGHDT and CDR2 YYEEEE come from the germline V gene. The CDR3, as DNA: TGTGCCAGCAGCTTAGCTCCCCCGACTGAGCAGTTCTTC. Translation gives CASSLAPPTEQFF.

The V call is TRBV7-9, the J call TRBJ2-1; D remains unclear. CDR1 is SEHNR, CDR2 FQNEAQ, per germline (reference sequence). The germline V and J ends were trimmed by 1 base and 8 bases, with 12 bases remaining between them. The CDR3 contains 14 residues. CDR3: CASSLVFAGHEQFF. The CDR3 nucleotides are TGTGCCAGCAGCTTAGTCTTCGCCGGTCATGAGCAGTTCTTC.

The chain has TRBV10-2 and TRBJ1-5, with TRBD1 matching 9 bases. V gave up 6 bases and J gave up 5 bases; unmatched junction bases: 11. The CDR3 loop spans 16 amino acids. CDR1 and CDR2 (germline): WSHSY, SAAADI. Written as DNA, the CDR3 is TGCGCCAGCAGATCCGGGACAGGGATCGTAGATCAGCCCCAGCATTTT. It yields the protein CASRSGTGIVDQPQHF.

This clonotype was seen more than once but under ten times. The CDR3 is CASSLGEVRSGANVLTF. The CDR3 DNA sequence: TGTGCCAGCAGCCTGGGGGAGGTCCGCTCTGGGGCCAACGTCCTGACTTTC. The gene calls are TRBV3-1 and TRBJ2-6; D may be TRBD2 (6 bases). This CDR3 is 17 amino acids long. Between the trimmed V and J ends, which lost 4 bases and 0 bases, there was a span of 13 bases. CDR1 and CDR2 from the germline V gene are LGHDT and YNNKEL (reference sequence).

The chain recombines TRBV11-2 with TRBJ2-3, with D perhaps TRBD2 (5 bases). Germline V CDR1 and CDR2: SGHAT, FQNNGV. Trimming stripped 3 bases from V and 1 base from J, with 17 bases between. The CDR3 spans 17 residues. CDR3 loop: CASSFKSGVGGTDTQYF. The CDR3 nucleotides are TGTGCCAGCAGCTTTAAAAGCGGAGTTGGGGGCACAGATACGCAGTATTTT.

The chain recombines TRBV10-3 with TRBJ2-1; D remains ambiguous. The V and J ends lost 3 bases and 11 bases respectively, with 11 bases between them. Germline-derived CDR1 and CDR2 are ENHRY and SYGVKD. This CDR3 has 12 residues. The CDR3 spells CAISESGHQQFF. The CDR3 nucleotides read TGTGCCATCAGTGAATCGGGCCACCAGCAGTTCTTC.

This clonotype has only one observation. This rearrangement joins TRBV28 to TRBJ1-6; D gene unclear. Germline V CDR1 and CDR2: MDHEN, SYDVKM. V was clipped by 6 bases and J by 9 bases, with 15 bases between them. The length of the CDR3 is 14 residues. CDR3 sequence (DNA): TGTGCCAGCAGGTCCTGGAAGCAAACTTCACCCCTCCACTTT. This gives the protein CASRSWKQTSPLHF.

The chain carries TRBV3-1 and TRBJ1-2, with 7 bases lining up with TRBD1. The junction had 9 bases not matched to a gene; V was cut back by 4 bases and J by 7 bases. Germline V CDR1 and CDR2: LGHDT, YNNKEL (reference sequence). The CDR3 has 14 amino acids. CDR3 nucleotide sequence: TGTGCCAGCAGCCCTACAGGGGATAAAGCTGGCTACACCTTC. Its protein product is CASSPTGDKAGYTF.

V usage is TRBV10-3 and J usage is TRBJ2-1; D unclear. CDR1 and CDR2 (germline): ENHRY, SYGVKD. The CDR3 loop spans 15 amino acids. V lost 2 bases, J lost 5 bases, and 13 bases lay in between. The CDR3 here is CAISERGTPDNEQFF. The CDR3 coding sequence is TGTGCCATCAGTGAGAGAGGAACCCCGGACAATGAGCAGTTCTTC.

This clonotype was counted only a few times. The J gene is TRBJ1-6, the V gene TRBV28; tentatively, D is TRBD1 (6 bases). CDR1 is MDHEN and CDR2 is SYDVKM in the germline V gene. V was pared by 8 bases and J by 9 bases, with 20 bases between. The CDR3 consists of 15 residues. The CDR3 DNA follows: TGTGCCAGCCTCCCAGGGGAGGTGTGGGCTTCACCCCTCCACTTT. Its protein is CASLPGEVWASPLHF.

This clonotype showed up many times. The V call is TRBV9, the J call TRBJ2-5, with D perhaps matching TRBD1 (6 bases). The CDR3 is 17 amino acids. The ends were cut back, 0 bases at V and 2 bases at J, with 17 bases in the middle. CDR1 and CDR2 from the germline V gene are SGDLS and YYNGEE. The CDR3 loop is CASSVATGQQPQETQYF. The CDR3, as DNA: TGTGCCAGCAGCGTAGCTACAGGGCAGCAGCCTCAAGAGACCCAGTACTTC.

The chain links TRBV29-1 to TRBJ2-3; D uncertain. The CDR3 has 13 amino acids. V lost 2 bases and J lost 4, with 10 bases in between. Germline values: CDR1 SQVTM, CDR2 ANQGSEA. CDR3 protein: CSVEWASADTQYF. The DNA of the CDR3 is TGCAGCGTTGAATGGGCCAGCGCAGATACGCAGTATTTT.

This clonotype was counted between two and nine times. The rearrangement uses TRBV4-2 and TRBJ2-3, with 10 bases matching TRBD2. J lost 5 bases, V lost 0 bases, and 8 bases had no gene match. This CDR3 spans 17 amino acids. Germline V gene data show CDR1 as LGHNA and CDR2 as YNFKEQ. CDR3 in DNA: TGTGCCAGCAGCCAAGATGGCCAGCGGGGGGGAGGAGATACGCAGTATTTT. Its translation is CASSQDGQRGGGDTQYF.

The table lists this clonotype with a few counts. The chain is built from TRBV7-2 and TRBJ1-1, with D unclear. Germline V gene data show CDR1 as SGHTA and CDR2 as FQGNSA. V lost 1 base and J 0 bases, leaving 9 bases between the germline ends. The CDR3 runs to 15 residues. The DNA of the CDR3 is TGTGCCAGCAGCTTAGGGTCCTTAATGAACACTGAAGCTTTCTTT. Residues: CASSLGSLMNTEAFF.

The gene calls are TRBV2 and TRBJ2-1; D possibly matches TRBD1 or TRBD2 (5 bases each). The CDR3 spans 14 residues. The germline V and J ends were trimmed by 9 bases and 6 bases, with 18 bases remaining between them. Germline CDR1 reads SNHLY; CDR2 reads FYNNEI. CDR3 in amino acids: CARTSRDESNEQFF. The CDR3 coding sequence is TGTGCCAGAACCTCCCGGGACGAATCCAATGAGCAGTTCTTC.

V gene TRBV6-2 or TRBV6-3 combines with J gene TRBJ2-5; the D is unclear. The CDR3 spans 12 residues. The V end was cut by 2 bases, the J end by 5 bases, with 6 bases between. Germline lookup yields CDR1 MNHEY and CDR2 SVGEGT. CDR3: CASSYRTETQYF. The CDR3, as DNA: TGTGCCAGCAGTTACCGGACGGAGACCCAGTACTTC.

This clonotype showed up many times. The chain uses TRBV27 and TRBJ2-7; D gene unclear. V lost 3 bases and J 4 bases, leaving 10 bases between the germline ends. This CDR3 spans 13 amino acids. Germline V gene lookup returns CDR1 MNHEY and CDR2 SMNVEV (reference sequence). The CDR3 here is CASSLGLPYEQYF. CDR3 DNA sequence: TGTGCCAGCAGTTTGGGCTTACCATACGAGCAGTACTTC.